This record concerns one TCR beta chain sequence. Its antigen remains unidentified. This entry belongs to a study of siplizumab effects on memory and regulatory T cells. Assay: immunoSEQ multiplex PCR; the TCRdb copy retains only in-frame clones and omits some. Among some 100,000 clones, roughly 95% were seen once, and the ten largest hold 0.031%. The length of the CDR3 is 16 residues. The J segment lost 4 bases and the V segment lost 3 bases, leaving 12 bases of the junction unmatched. Germline V CDR1 and CDR2: MNHEY, SMNVEV (reference sequence). General observations from the study: Unstimulated subsets contained matches for only a minor fraction of alloreactive clones. Proof of suppressive function in proliferating Tregs from siplizumab cultures was not established.

The sequence came from a human donor in good health. V usage is TRBV27 and J usage is TRBJ2-7; the match to TRBD1 covers 7 bases. Sequences were obtained from naive CD4+ T cells sorted from blood. In nucleotides, the CDR3 is TGTGCCAGCAGTTTTGTAGTTACTGCCAGGGGGTACGAGCAGTACTTC. It codes for CASSFVVTARGYEQYF.